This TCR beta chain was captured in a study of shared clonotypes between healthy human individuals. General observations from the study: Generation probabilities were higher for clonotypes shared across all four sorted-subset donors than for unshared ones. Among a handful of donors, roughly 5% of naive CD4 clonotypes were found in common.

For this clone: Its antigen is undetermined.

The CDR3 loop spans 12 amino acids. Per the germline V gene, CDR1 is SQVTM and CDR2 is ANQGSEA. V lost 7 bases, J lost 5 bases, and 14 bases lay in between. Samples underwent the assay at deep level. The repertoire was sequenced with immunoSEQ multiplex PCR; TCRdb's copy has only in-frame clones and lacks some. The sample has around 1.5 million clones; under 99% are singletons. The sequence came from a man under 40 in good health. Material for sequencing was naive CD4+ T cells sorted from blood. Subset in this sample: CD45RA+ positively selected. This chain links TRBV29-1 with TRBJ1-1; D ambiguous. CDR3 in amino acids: CSARRVATEAFF. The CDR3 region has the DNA TGCAGCGCCCGACGGGTAGCGACTGAAGCTTTCTTT.